The clone carrying this T cell receptor beta chain was seen only a few times. The primer mix had 60 Vbeta and 13 Jbeta primers. Clones were sequenced by immunoSEQ multiplex PCR, and TCRdb holds only the in-frame ones, with some missing. The sample has approximately 110,000 clones; about 79% are singletons. This record comes from a study of cytomegalovirus exposure and HLA in healthy donors. V lost 4 bases to trimming and J lost 7 bases; unmatched junction nucleotides: 6. Germline values: CDR1 SGHDT, CDR2 YYEEEE. CDR3 length equals 13 residues. The sample comprised PBMCs. The chain employs TRBV5-6 and TRBJ1-2, with TRBD1 matching over 8 bases. This receptor was obtained from a man in his forties or fifties in good health and CMV-seropositive. The CDR3: CASSRRTGSGYTF. CDR3 bases: TGTGCCAGCAGCCGACGGACAGGGAGTGGCTACACCTTC. Full variable domain (outside the CDR3, taken from reference TRBV5-6 and TRBJ1-2): DAGVTQSPTHLIKTRGQQVTLRCSPKSGHDTVSWYQQALGQGPQFIFQYYEEEERQRGNFPDRFSGHQFPNYSSELNVNALLLGDSALYLCASSRRTGSGYTFGSGTRLTVV.